This T cell receptor beta chain appears in the sequencing data of a study of cytomegalovirus exposure and HLA in healthy donors. TCRdb keeps only in-frame clones here, not all; method: immunoSEQ multiplex PCR. Among 100,000 to 150,000 clones listed, 80% to 90% were seen once. About this clone: Its antigen remains unidentified.

Findings and limits, study-wide: The classifier reportedly diagnosed cytomegalovirus status with high sensitivity and specificity. According to the study, roughly 160 TCR beta chains were cytomegalovirus-associated.

The CDR3 is 17 amino acids. With 5 bases clipped from V and 2 bases from J, the junction kept 6 bases outside the gene matches. Per the germline V gene, CDR1 is MNHEY and CDR2 is SMNVEV (reference sequence). Sequenced input: PBMCs. The sequence was obtained from a woman between 18 and 29 years old in good health and CMV-seronegative. The V and J genes are TRBV27 and TRBJ2-3, with TRBD2 identical over 14 bases. CDR3 in amino acids: CASSQGTSGGFTDTQYF. CDR3 bases: TGTGCCAGCAGTCAGGGGACTAGCGGGGGTTTCACAGATACGCAGTATTTT.